The clone carrying this T cell receptor (beta chain) was counted a few times. The target antigen is unknown. This record comes from a study of OX40 agonist ivuxolimab in advanced cancers. At the level of the study: Partial response was recorded in three patients: one hepatocellular carcinoma and two cutaneous melanoma cases. Findings and limits, study-wide: Low clonal expansion, among the lowest seen, marked partial responders at 0.1-3.0 mg/kg. By week 6 at 0.1 to 3.0 mg/kg, blood CD4+ and CD8+ T cells had expanded clonally.

Sequencing was performed with immunoSEQ multiplex PCR; in TCRdb, only in-frame clones are kept and a portion is missing. The table records fewer than 40,000 clones, around nine tenths of them present only once. This sequence was found in an adult with an advanced solid tumor such as melanoma, head and neck, liver or kidney cancer. Material: CD4+ or CD8+ T cells sorted from blood, obtained in a trial of the OX40 agonist ivuxolimab.

CDR3 DNA: TGTGCCATCGGACTAGCGGGGGGTAGCACAGATACGCAGTATTTT. Amino acids: CAIGLAGGSTDTQYF. The chain has TRBV10-3 and TRBJ2-3; TRBD2 agrees at 14 bases. The CDR3 covers 15 residues. V was pared by 8 bases and J by 0 bases, with 1 base of the junction left unmatched. CDR1 is ENHRY and CDR2 is SYGVKD in the germline V gene.